This TCR beta chain was sequenced in a study of human T cells and chemical hapten exposure. Overall study context: Epicutaneous patch tests delivered 0.01% DPC to the upper back, with evaluation at 6 days.

Findings and limits, study-wide: The study found that PT1 expanded TCR counts correlated positively with patch test score.

Trimming removed 5 bases from V and 3 bases from J; junction bases left unmatched: 7. Per germline, CDR1 SQVTM and CDR2 ANQGSEA. The CDR3 loop spans 13 amino acids. In the original workflow: Samples contained a median of roughly 99,000 TCRs, with a range of about 20,000 to 750,000. TCRdb ran MiXCR on the RACE reads and lists one entry per CDR3 protein. The V and J calls were not made by the authors but by TCRdb's processing. Seen here are about 350,000 distinct CDR3 sequences, roughly 6% observed once, and the top ten hold around 8%. There are a few counts of this clonotype. Its cognate antigen is unknown. The sample's time point: pre-sensitization, week 0. Sample treatment: therapeutic diphenylcyclopropenone sensitization with weekly scalp DPC.

The sequence was collected from a woman aged 18-29 years with alopecia areata. Some clones in this sample may be carry-over from other donors' samples. Sample: whole blood, taken in connection with sensitization to the hapten diphenylcyclopropenone (DPC). J is TRBJ2-7 and V is TRBV29-1; 7 nucleotides line up with TRBD1. CDR3 sequence: CSVRQGGGYEQYF. The CDR3 DNA follows: TGCAGCGTTCGACAGGGTGGAGGCTACGAGCAGTACTTC.